This entry lists 22 T cell receptor beta chains sequenced from one sample in a study of T-cell reconstitution after alpha-beta-depleted transplantation in children. TCRbeta library preparation incorporated unique molecular identifiers. MiXCR, run by TCRdb on the PCR reads, gives a single entry per CDR3 protein. The data contain fewer than 550,000 distinct CDR3 sequences, roughly a tenth of them singletons. Here the sequenced sample was PBMCs from the stem cell graft donor, taken from the stem cell graft. The receptors were sampled from a human donor who donated a stem cell graft to a child with acute myeloid leukemia.

V gene TRBV6-2 or TRBV6-3 combines with J gene TRBJ2-7, with 9 bases lining up with TRBD2. Trimming removed 5 bases from V and 7 bases from J; junction bases left unmatched: 12. From germline, CDR1 is MNHEY and CDR2 SVGEGT. The CDR3 has 15 residues. The CDR3 bases are TGTGCCAGCAGTAGACTAGCGGACACCTCGGGGGAGCAGTACTTC. It is translated as CASSRLADTSGEQYF.

This clonotype was counted ten times or more. This chain connects TRBV6-5 to TRBJ1-1; D unclear. Trimming removed 4 bases at V and 5 bases at J, with 11 bases between. The CDR3 has 13 residues. Germline CDR1 reads MNHEY; CDR2 reads SVGAGI. The CDR3 nucleotides read TGTGCCAGCAGTTTACGACAATTGACTGAAGCTTTCTTT. Its protein is CASSLRQLTEAFF.

This chain joins TRBV7-6 and TRBJ2-6; possibly TRBD2 for D (6 bases). Germline V CDR1 and CDR2: SGHVS, FNYEAQ. The V and J ends lost 5 bases and 2 bases respectively, with 25 bases between them. This CDR3 is built from 20 residues. CDR3 nucleotide sequence: TGTGCCAGCAGCCCGGAGGTCGGGGGAGCGTTTAGTGCTGGGGCCAACGTCCTGACTTTC. Translated, it gives CASSPEVGGAFSAGANVLTF. Full variable domain (outside the CDR3, taken from reference TRBV7-6 and TRBJ2-6): GAGVSQSPRYKVTKRGQDVALRCDPISGHVSLYWYRQALGQGPEFLTYFNYEAQQDKSGLPNDRFSAERPEGSISTLTIQRTEQRDSAMYRCASSPEVGGAFSAGANVLTFGAGSRLTVL.

The chain links TRBV7-2 to TRBJ2-1; D is perhaps TRBD2 (5 bases). With 2 bases removed from V and 5 bases from J, the gap between germline ends came to 19 bases. CDR3 size: 17 residues. Germline values: CDR1 SGHTA, CDR2 FQGNSA. DNA for the CDR3: TGTGCCAGCAGCTTATTGGGAAGACGGGAACCTGACAATGAGCAGTTCTTC. As protein: CASSLLGRREPDNEQFF. The whole variable domain, filled in from reference TRBV7-2 and TRBJ2-1, reads GAGVSQSPSNKVTEKGKDVELRCDPISGHTALYWYRQSLGQGLEFLIYFQGNSAPDKSGLPSDRFSAERTGGSVSTLTIQRTQQEDSAVYLCASSLLGRREPDNEQFFGPGTRLTVL.

This sequence joins TRBV20-1 and TRBJ2-7; 10 nucleotides match TRBD2. The length of the CDR3 is 14 residues. The germline V gene encodes CDR1 DFQATT and CDR2 SNEGSKA (reference sequence). With 5 bases clipped from V and 0 bases from J, the junction kept 4 bases outside the gene matches. The CDR3 nucleotides are TGCAGTGCTCATAGCGGGAGGAGCTCCTACGAGCAGTACTTC. Protein sequence: CSAHSGRSSYEQYF.

This clonotype was observed at least ten times. This rearrangement joins TRBV2 to TRBJ1-5, with 7 bases identical to TRBD1. The CDR3 covers 15 residues. J lost 0 bases, V lost 6 bases, and 5 bases had no gene match. Germline CDR1 reads SNHLY; CDR2 reads FYNNEI. The CDR3 nucleotides are TGTGCCAGCAGATCCGACAGGGTTAGCAATCAGCCCCAGCATTTT. It translates to CASRSDRVSNQPQHF.

Many counts were recorded for this clonotype. The rearrangement links TRBV5-1 to TRBJ2-3; 14 nucleotides agree with TRBD2. Trimming at V came to 2 bases and at J to 5 bases, leaving 7 bases not matched to a gene. There are 17 residues in the CDR3. Per the germline V gene, CDR1 is SGHRS and CDR2 is YFSETQ. The CDR3 region is CASSFTGTSGSGDTQYF. The CDR3 region has the DNA TGCGCCAGCAGCTTTACAGGGACTAGCGGGAGCGGAGATACGCAGTATTTT.

Many counts were recorded for this clonotype. The chain has TRBV12-3 or TRBV12-4 and TRBJ1-4; maybe TRBD1 (6 bases). CDR3 length equals 16 residues. The ends were cut back, 3 bases at V and 5 bases at J, with 16 bases in the middle. CDR3 sequence (DNA): TGTGCCAGCAGTTTCCTCGCGGGGCAGGGGAATGAAAAACTGTTTTTT. Amino acids: CASSFLAGQGNEKLFF.

This clonotype was seen a handful of times. The V gene is TRBV12-3 or TRBV12-4, the J gene TRBJ2-6; D not resolved. This CDR3 region has 16 residues. V dropped 5 bases and J dropped 0 bases, with 11 bases sitting between them. The CDR3 protein is CASSRPSISGANVLTF. The CDR3 nucleotides are TGTGCCAGCAGTCGCCCCTCCATCTCTGGGGCCAACGTCCTGACTTTC.

This chain uses TRBV5-1 with TRBJ2-3, with D possibly matching TRBD2 (6 bases). The CDR3 is 16 residues long. The germline V gene encodes CDR1 SGHRS and CDR2 YFSETQ. V lost 0 bases and J lost 5, with 16 bases in between. As DNA, the CDR3 is TGCGCCAGCAGCTTGGGAGGGAGCGGGCTAGTAGATACGCAGTATTTT. This translates into CASSLGGSGLVDTQYF.

This clonotype occurred many times. The rearrangement joins TRBV11-1 to TRBJ2-4, with D possibly TRBD2 on 6 matching bases. CDR1 and CDR2 (germline): SGHAT, FQDESV (reference sequence). The CDR3 contains 17 residues. Trimming shortened V by 5 bases and J by 1 base, and 18 bases separated the two germline ends. The CDR3 bases are TGTGCCAGCAGCCTTTCGGACACGGGAGTGGCCAAAAACATTCAGTACTTC. Protein product: CASSLSDTGVAKNIQYF. Based on the CDR3 plus reference TRBV11-1 and TRBJ2-4, the full variable domain is EAEVAQSPRYKITEKSQAVAFWCDPISGHATLYWYRQILGQGPELLVQFQDESVVDDSQLPKDRFSAERLKGVDSTLKIQPAELGDSAMYLCASSLSDTGVAKNIQYFGAGTRLSVL.

In its sample, this clonotype was seen a few times. The chain is built from TRBV6-1 and TRBJ1-1, with D perhaps matching TRBD1 (6 bases). V lost 7 bases to trimming and J lost 5 bases, with 20 bases between them. Germline V gene data show CDR1 as MNHNS and CDR2 as SASEGT. This CDR3 spans 15 amino acids. The CDR3 DNA reads as TGTGCCAGCAACCTCCGGGGGGCAGATTATACTGAAGCTTTCTTT. As protein: CASNLRGADYTEAFF.

The J gene is TRBJ1-1, the V gene TRBV5-6, with 7 bases aligning to TRBD1. CDR3 length: 16 residues. Trimming at V came to 3 bases and at J to 1 base, leaving 9 bases not matched to a gene. CDR1 is SGHDT, CDR2 YYEEEE, per germline. In nucleotides, the CDR3 is TGTGCCAGCAGCTCGGGGCTCCGACAGGGGAACACTGAAGCTTTCTTT. Amino acid sequence: CASSSGLRQGNTEAFF.

Ten or more counts support this clonotype. This chain links TRBV5-1 with TRBJ1-4; the D is unclear. The CDR3 consists of 12 residues. V was pared by 0 bases and J by 6 bases, with 3 bases between. In germline, CDR1 is SGHRS, CDR2 YFSETQ. CDR3 region: CASSLDDEKLFF. CDR3 bases: TGCGCCAGCAGCTTGGATGATGAAAAACTGTTTTTT.

The CDR3 here is CASGRSSDRGETQYF. The DNA of the CDR3 is TGTGCCAGCGGAAGGTCATCCGACAGGGGAGAGACCCAGTACTTC. V is TRBV7-2 and J is TRBJ2-5; 8 nucleotides agree with TRBD1. Germline lookup yields CDR1 SGHTA and CDR2 FQGNSA. V dropped 8 bases and J dropped 4; count of bases not matched to a gene: 12. This CDR3 has 15 residues.

This clonotype turned up a few times. The gene calls are TRBV18 and TRBJ2-7; D ambiguous. Trimming stripped 5 bases from V and 3 bases from J, with 8 bases between. Germline CDR1 reads KGHSH; CDR2 reads LQKENI. The CDR3 totals 12 residues. CDR3 nucleotides: TGTGCCAGCTCAAAACAGATCTACGAGCAGTACTTC. Its translation: CASSKQIYEQYF.

V is TRBV5-1 and J is TRBJ2-2; D call uncertain. Trimming removed 2 bases from V and 2 bases from J, with 7 bases in between. The CDR3 contains 14 residues. The germline CDR1 and CDR2 sequences are SGHRS and YFSETQ. CDR3 nucleotide sequence: TGCGCCAGCAGCTTCAAGGCAAACACCGGGGAGCTGTTTTTT. This translates into CASSFKANTGELFF.

The chain joins TRBV20-1 to TRBJ1-3; no firm D call. This CDR3 spans 15 amino acids. V lost 2 bases to trimming and J lost 1 base, with 12 bases between them. Germline lookup yields CDR1 DFQATT and CDR2 SNEGSKA (reference sequence). CDR3 in amino acids: CSARRRVLSGNTIYF. In DNA, the CDR3 is TGCAGTGCTAGAAGGAGAGTACTTTCTGGAAACACCATATATTTT.

This clonotype was found a few times. This chain connects TRBV29-1 to TRBJ2-3; TRBD2 agrees at 7 bases. Trimming at V came to 7 bases and at J to 0 bases, leaving 10 bases not matched to a gene. The germline CDR1 and CDR2 sequences are SQVTM and ANQGSEA. The CDR3 extends over 15 amino acids. The DNA of the CDR3 is TGCAGCGGATTTAAGCGGGAAACGAGCACAGATACGCAGTATTTT. Protein sequence: CSGFKRETSTDTQYF.

The chain links TRBV7-8 to TRBJ1-6; 8 positions match TRBD1. CDR3 size: 15 residues. Germline values: CDR1 SGHVS, CDR2 FQNEAQ. Trimming cost V 6 bases and J 2 bases; bases outside gene matches: 3. CDR3 amino acids: CASRGTGTYNSPLHF. The DNA for the CDR3 is TGTGCCAGCAGAGGGACAGGCACCTATAATTCACCCCTCCACTTT. The full variable domain, in which reference TRBV7-8 and TRBJ1-6 provide the parts outside the CDR3, is GAGVSQSPRYKVAKRGQDVALRCDPISGHVSLFWYQQALGQGPEFLTYFQNEAQLDKSGLPSDRFFAERPEGSVSTLKIQRTQQEDSAVYLCASRGTGTYNSPLHFGNGTRLTVT.

The chain recombines TRBV20-1 with TRBJ2-7; 7 bases are shared with TRBD2. Germline V gene data show CDR1 as DFQATT and CDR2 as SNEGSKA (reference sequence). CDR3 size: 13 residues. V gave up 1 base and J gave up 0 bases; unmatched junction bases: 0. DNA of the CDR3: TGCAGTGCTAGAGGCGGGAGCTCCTACGAGCAGTACGTC. Translated, it gives CSARGGSSYEQYV.

Notes on this clonotype: A much bigger clone sits one base away, suggesting this may be a read error. Since no conserved phenylalanine or tryptophan closes the CDR3, a read error is the likely cause. V usage is TRBV6-5 and J usage is TRBJ1-4, with no clear D. The CDR3 extends over 15 amino acids. The germline V gene has CDR1 MNHEY and CDR2 SVGAGI. Trimming left V 0 bases short and J 4 bases short, with 9 bases between. CDR3 in amino acids: CASSYSAGINEKLFL. The CDR3 DNA reads TGTGCCAGCAGTTACTCCGCGGGGATTAATGAAAAACTGTTTTTG.